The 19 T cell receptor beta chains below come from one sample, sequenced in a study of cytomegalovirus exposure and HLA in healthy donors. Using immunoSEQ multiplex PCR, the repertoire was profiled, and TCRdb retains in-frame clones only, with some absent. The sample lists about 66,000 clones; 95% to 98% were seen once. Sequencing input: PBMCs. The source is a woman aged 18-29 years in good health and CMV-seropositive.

The CDR3 here is CASSEGLNTGELFF. CDR3 sequence (DNA): TGTGCCAGCAGTGAAGGACTTAACACCGGGGAGCTGTTTTTT. V usage is TRBV6-1 and J usage is TRBJ2-2; D ambiguous. The CDR3 covers 14 residues. Germline V CDR1 and CDR2: MNHNS, SASEGT. V gave up 1 base and J gave up 2 bases, with 5 bases separating them.

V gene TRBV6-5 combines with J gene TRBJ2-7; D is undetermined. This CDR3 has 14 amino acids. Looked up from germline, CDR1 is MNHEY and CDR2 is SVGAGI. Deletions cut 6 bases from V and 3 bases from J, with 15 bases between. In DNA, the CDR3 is TGTGCCAGCAGACCCGGAGCCAGCCACTACGAGCAGTACTTC. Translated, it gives CASRPGASHYEQYF.

The CDR3 DNA is TGTGCCAGCAGCGTAGGCAGCGGGAGGGCCGGGGTCACAGATACGCAGTATTTT. Its protein product is CASSVGSGRAGVTDTQYF. The rearrangement joins TRBV9 to TRBJ2-3; TRBD2 matches at 10 bases. V lost 0 bases and J lost 2; bases outside the gene matches: 9. The CDR3 sequence is 18 residues long. Germline CDR1 reads SGDLS; CDR2 reads YYNGEE. The full variable domain, completed using reference TRBV9 and TRBJ2-3, is DSGVTQTPKHLITATGQRVTLRCSPRSGDLSVYWYQQSLDQGLQFLIQYYNGEERAKGNILERFSAQQFPDLHSELNLSSLELGDSALYFCASSVGSGRAGVTDTQYFGPGTRLTVL.

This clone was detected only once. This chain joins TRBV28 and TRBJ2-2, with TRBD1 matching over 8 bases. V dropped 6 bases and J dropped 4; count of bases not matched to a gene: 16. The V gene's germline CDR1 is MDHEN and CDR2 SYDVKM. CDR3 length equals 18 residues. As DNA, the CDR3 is TGTGCCAGCAGCCGTCAAACCTCAGGGGGCCTGGCCACCGGGGAGCTGTTTTTT. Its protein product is CASSRQTSGGLATGELFF. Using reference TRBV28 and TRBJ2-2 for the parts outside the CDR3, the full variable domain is DVKVTQSSRYLVKRTGEKVFLECVQDMDHENMFWYRQDPGLGLRLIYFSYDVKMKEKGDIPEGYSVSREKKERFSLILESASTNQTSMYLCASSRQTSGGLATGELFFGEGSRLTVL.

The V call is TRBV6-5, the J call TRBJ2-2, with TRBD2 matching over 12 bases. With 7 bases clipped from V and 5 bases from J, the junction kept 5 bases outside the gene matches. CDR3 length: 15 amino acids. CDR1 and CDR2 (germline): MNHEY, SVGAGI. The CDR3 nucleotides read TGTGCCAGCACTCTACTAGCGGGAGGAACCGGGGAGCTGTTTTTT. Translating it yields CASTLLAGGTGELFF.

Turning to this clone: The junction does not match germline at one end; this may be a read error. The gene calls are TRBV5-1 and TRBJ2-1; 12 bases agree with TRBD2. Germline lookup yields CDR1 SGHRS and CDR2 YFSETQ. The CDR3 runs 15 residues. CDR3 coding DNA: TGCGCCAGCAGCTCGGGACTAGCGGGTTACAATGGGCAGTTCTTC. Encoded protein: CASSSGLAGYNGQFF.

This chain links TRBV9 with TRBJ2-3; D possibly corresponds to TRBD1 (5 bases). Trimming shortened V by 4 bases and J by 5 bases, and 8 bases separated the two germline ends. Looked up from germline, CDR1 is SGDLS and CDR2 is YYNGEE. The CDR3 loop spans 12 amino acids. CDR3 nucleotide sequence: TGTGCCAGCAGCATTCAGGGAGATACGCAGTATTTT. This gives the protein CASSIQGDTQYF.

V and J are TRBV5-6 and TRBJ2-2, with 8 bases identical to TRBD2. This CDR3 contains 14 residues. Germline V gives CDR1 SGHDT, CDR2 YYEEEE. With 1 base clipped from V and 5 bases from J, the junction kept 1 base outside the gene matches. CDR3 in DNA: TGTGCCAGCAGCTTGTCGGGAGGGACCGGGGAGCTGTTTTTT. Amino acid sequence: CASSLSGGTGELFF.

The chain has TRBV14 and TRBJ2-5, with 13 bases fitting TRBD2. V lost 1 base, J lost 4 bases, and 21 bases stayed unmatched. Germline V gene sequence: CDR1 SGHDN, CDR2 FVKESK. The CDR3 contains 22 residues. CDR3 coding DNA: TGTGCCAGCAGCCAAGCCAGGGGAGGGGACCTACTAGCGGGAGGGTACGGAGAGACCCAGTACTTC. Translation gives CASSQARGGDLLAGGYGETQYF.

CDR3 amino acids: CASSLSTGNTEAFF. The CDR3 DNA reads TGTGCCAGCAGTTTAAGCACGGGGAACACTGAAGCTTTCTTT. The rearrangement links TRBV27 to TRBJ1-1, with D unclear. The CDR3 loop spans 14 amino acids. Germline V gives CDR1 MNHEY, CDR2 SMNVEV (reference sequence). With 2 bases removed from V and 1 base from J, the gap between germline ends came to 8 bases.

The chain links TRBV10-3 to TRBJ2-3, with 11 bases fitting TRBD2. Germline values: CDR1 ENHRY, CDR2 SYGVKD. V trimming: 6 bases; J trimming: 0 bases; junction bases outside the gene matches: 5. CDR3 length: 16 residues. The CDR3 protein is CAISGTSGTSTDTQYF. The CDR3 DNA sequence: TGTGCCATCAGCGGGACTAGCGGAACTAGCACAGATACGCAGTATTTT.

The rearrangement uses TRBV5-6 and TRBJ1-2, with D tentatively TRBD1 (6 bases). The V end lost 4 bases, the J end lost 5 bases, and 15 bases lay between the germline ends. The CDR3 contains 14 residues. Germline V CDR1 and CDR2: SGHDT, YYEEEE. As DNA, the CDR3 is TGTGCCAGCAGCATCCCGGGGACACTATATGGCTACACCTTC. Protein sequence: CASSIPGTLYGYTF. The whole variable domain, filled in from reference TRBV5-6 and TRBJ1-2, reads DAGVTQSPTHLIKTRGQQVTLRCSPKSGHDTVSWYQQALGQGPQFIFQYYEEEERQRGNFPDRFSGHQFPNYSSELNVNALLLGDSALYLCASSIPGTLYGYTFGSGTRLTVV.

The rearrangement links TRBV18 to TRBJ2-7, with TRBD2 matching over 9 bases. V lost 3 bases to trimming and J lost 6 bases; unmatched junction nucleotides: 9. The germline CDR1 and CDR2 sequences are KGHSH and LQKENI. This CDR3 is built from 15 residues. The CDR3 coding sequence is TGTGCCAGCTCACCGGGAGGTAGCGGGAGTCTCGAGCAGTACTTC. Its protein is CASSPGGSGSLEQYF.

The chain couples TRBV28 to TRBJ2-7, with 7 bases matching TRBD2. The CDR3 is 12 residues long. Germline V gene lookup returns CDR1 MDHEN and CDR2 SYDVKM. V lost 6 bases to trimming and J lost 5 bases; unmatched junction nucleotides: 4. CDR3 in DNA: TGTGCCAGCAGCGGGGGGTGGCACGAGCAGTACTTC. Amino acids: CASSGGWHEQYF.

Here the CDR3 reads CASSDREPFTDTQYF. The CDR3 DNA is TGCGCCAGCAGTGACAGGGAGCCTTTCACAGATACGCAGTATTTT. The chain is built from TRBV5-1 and TRBJ2-3, with 7 bases that match TRBD1. Germline CDR1 and CDR2: SGHRS and YFSETQ. The CDR3 totals 15 residues. V trimming: 5 bases; J trimming: 2 bases; junction bases outside the gene matches: 8.

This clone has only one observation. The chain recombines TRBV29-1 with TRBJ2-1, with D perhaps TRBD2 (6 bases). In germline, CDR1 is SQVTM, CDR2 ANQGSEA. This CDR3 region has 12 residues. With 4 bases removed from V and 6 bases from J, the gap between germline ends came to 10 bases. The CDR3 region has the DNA TGCAGCGTTGTCGGGGGTAGCAATGAGCAGTTCTTC. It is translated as CSVVGGSNEQFF.

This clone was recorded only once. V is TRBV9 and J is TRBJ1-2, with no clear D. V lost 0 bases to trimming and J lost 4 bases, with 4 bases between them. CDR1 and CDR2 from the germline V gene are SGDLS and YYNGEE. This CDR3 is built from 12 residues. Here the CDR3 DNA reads TGTGCCAGCAGCGTAGACGGCTATGGCTACACCTTC. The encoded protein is CASSVDGYGYTF.

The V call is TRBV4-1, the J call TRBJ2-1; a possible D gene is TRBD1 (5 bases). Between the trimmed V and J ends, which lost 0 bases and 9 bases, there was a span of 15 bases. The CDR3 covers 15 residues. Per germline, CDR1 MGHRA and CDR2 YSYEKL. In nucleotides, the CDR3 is TGCGCCAGCAGCCAAGATTCCCGCTCCCAGGGTGAGCAGTTCTTC. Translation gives CASSQDSRSQGEQFF.

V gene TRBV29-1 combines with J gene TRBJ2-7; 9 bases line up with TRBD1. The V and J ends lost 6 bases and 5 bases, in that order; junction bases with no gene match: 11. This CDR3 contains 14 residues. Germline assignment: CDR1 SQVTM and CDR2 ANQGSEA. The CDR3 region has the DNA TGCAGCGTGACTCCGGGACAGGGTGCCCACGAGCAGTACTTC. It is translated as CSVTPGQGAHEQYF.